The following is a TCR beta chain sequence with its context. Its antigen is not identified. These data come from a study of OX40 agonist ivuxolimab in advanced cancers. Overall study context: From roughly 23 to 90 years was the age range, with a mean of roughly 64 years, and nearly 85% were male.

Findings and caveats of the study: The average count of expanded clones was higher among CD8+ T cells than among CD4+.

V shed 4 bases and J shed 8 bases, with 5 bases lying between them. The germline V gene encodes CDR1 MNHNY and CDR2 SVGAGI (reference sequence). The CDR3 has 10 residues. Some clones are missing from TCRdb's copy, which holds only in-frame ones; the method was immunoSEQ multiplex PCR. The sample holds about 30,000 clones; roughly 84% are singletons and the top ten take 20% to 25%. The sequencing here drew on CD4+ or CD8+ T cells sorted from blood, taken in a trial of the OX40 agonist ivuxolimab. The sequence was collected from an adult with an advanced solid tumor such as melanoma, head and neck, liver or kidney cancer. V is TRBV6-6 and J is TRBJ1-2; D is uncertain. CDR3 in amino acids: CASSSPGYTF. CDR3 in DNA: TGTGCCAGCAGTTCCCCCGGCTACACCTTC.